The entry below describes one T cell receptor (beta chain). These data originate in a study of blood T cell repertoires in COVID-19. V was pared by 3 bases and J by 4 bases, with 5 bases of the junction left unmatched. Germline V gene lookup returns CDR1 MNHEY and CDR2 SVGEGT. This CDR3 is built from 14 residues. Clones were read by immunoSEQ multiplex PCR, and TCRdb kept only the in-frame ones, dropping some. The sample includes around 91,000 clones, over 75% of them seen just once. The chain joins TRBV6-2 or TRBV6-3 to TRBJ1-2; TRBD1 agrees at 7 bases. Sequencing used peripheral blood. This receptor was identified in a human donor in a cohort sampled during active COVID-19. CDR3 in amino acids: CASSYRQGGYGYTF. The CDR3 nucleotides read TGTGCCAGCAGTTATCGACAGGGAGGCTATGGCTACACCTTC.